This T cell receptor beta chain is from a study of blood T cell repertoires in COVID-19. Study-wide context: Donors in the United States, Italy and Spain gave samples during acute or convalescent COVID-19. PBMCs, B-cell-depleted T cells, or T cells were the source of the cDNA or gDNA that made up the material.

The CDR3 has 12 amino acids. Germline V gene lookup returns CDR1 SGHAT and CDR2 FQDESV (reference sequence). The V end lost 5 bases, the J end lost 5 bases, and 7 bases lay between the germline ends. Repertoires were generated with immunoSEQ multiplex PCR, while TCRdb's copy carries only in-frame clones and drops some. This table has over 250,000 clones, 85% appearing once. J is TRBJ2-1 and V is TRBV11-1; D is unclear. The sequenced sample was peripheral blood. The sequence was obtained from a man in his fifties with active or convalescent COVID-19. The CDR3 protein is CASSGQNNEQFF. The CDR3 bases are TGTGCCAGCAGCGGGCAGAACAATGAGCAGTTCTTC.